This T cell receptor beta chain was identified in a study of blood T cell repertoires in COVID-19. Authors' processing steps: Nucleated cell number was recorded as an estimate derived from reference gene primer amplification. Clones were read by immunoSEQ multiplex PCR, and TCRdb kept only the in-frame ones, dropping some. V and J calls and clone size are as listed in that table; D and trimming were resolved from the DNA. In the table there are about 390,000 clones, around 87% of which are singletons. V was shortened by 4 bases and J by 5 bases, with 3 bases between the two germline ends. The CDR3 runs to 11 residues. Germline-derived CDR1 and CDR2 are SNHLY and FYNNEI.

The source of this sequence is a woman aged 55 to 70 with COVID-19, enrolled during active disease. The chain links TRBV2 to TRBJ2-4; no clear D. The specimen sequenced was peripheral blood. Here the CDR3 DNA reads TGTGCCAGCAGTGGAGAAAACATTCAGTACTTC. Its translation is CASSGENIQYF. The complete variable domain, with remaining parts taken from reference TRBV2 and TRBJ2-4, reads EPEVTQTPSHQVTQMGQEVILRCVPISNHLYFYWYRQILGQKVEFLVSFYNNEISEKSEIFDDQFSVERPDGSNFTLKIRSTKLEDSAMYFCASSGENIQYFGAGTRLSVL.